These 22 T cell receptor beta chains came from one sample sequenced in a study of T cells in Graves' hyperthyroidism and ophthalmopathy. It was RNA transcripts that yielded the amplified TCR beta CDR3 regions. A set of HTBI primers served as the primers for a first-round RT-PCR of the TCR CDR3. TCRdb used MiXCR to reprocess the multiplex PCR reads, holding one entry per CDR3 protein. The sample consists of hundreds of thousands of distinct CDR3 sequences, roughly 14% of them appearing once. The source material was blood. These receptors all stem from a woman between 40 and 50 years old with Graves' ophthalmopathy.

This clonotype was detected many times. V is TRBV9 and J is TRBJ2-7; 8 bases align to TRBD1. This CDR3 has 14 residues. V lost 0 bases to trimming and J lost 4 bases; unmatched junction nucleotides: 3. Per the germline V gene, CDR1 is SGDLS and CDR2 is YYNGEE. The chain's CDR3 is CASSVDGQGYEQYF. CDR3 bases: TGTGCCAGCAGCGTAGACGGACAGGGATACGAGCAGTACTTC.

In its sample, this clonotype was seen many times. The CDR3 bases are TGTGCCAGCAGTAATGGAAACACCATATATTTT. This translates into CASSNGNTIYF. The chain uses TRBV28 and TRBJ1-3; no definite D call. Trimming removed 5 bases at V and 3 bases at J, with 2 bases between. This CDR3 region has 11 residues. The germline gives CDR1 MDHEN, CDR2 SYDVKM.

There are many counts of this clonotype. The rearrangement links TRBV5-5 to TRBJ1-2; no reliable D call. Germline V CDR1 and CDR2: SGHKS, YYEKEE (reference sequence). The CDR3 totals 13 residues. V was clipped by 4 bases and J by 8 bases, with 15 bases between them. The CDR3 nucleotides read TGTGCCAGCAGCCTCGGGAGTCCGGACGGCTACACCTTC. It is translated as CASSLGSPDGYTF.

This clonotype came up many times. This chain connects TRBV20-1 to TRBJ1-6, with a weak D call TRBD1 (5 bases). V lost 6 bases and J 5 bases, leaving 14 bases between the germline ends. CDR3 length equals 14 residues. CDR1 and CDR2 from the germline V gene are DFQATT and SNEGSKA (reference sequence). Written as DNA, the CDR3 is TGCAGTGCCGTTCGACAGTCTCATAATTCACCCCTCCACTTT. As protein: CSAVRQSHNSPLHF.

The table lists this clonotype with a few counts. The CDR3 coding sequence is TGTGCCAGCAGCGGGGGCCCCCGCTCCACCTACGAGCAGTACTTC. Amino acid sequence: CASSGGPRSTYEQYF. The chain links TRBV9 to TRBJ2-7, with D possibly TRBD1 on 5 matching bases. The germline V and J ends were trimmed by 3 bases and 2 bases, with 15 bases remaining between them. Germline V gene lookup returns CDR1 SGDLS and CDR2 YYNGEE. The CDR3 is made up of 15 amino acids.

Ten or more counts support this clonotype. This rearrangement joins TRBV20-1 to TRBJ1-1; D not certain. The V gene's germline CDR1 is DFQATT and CDR2 SNEGSKA (reference sequence). The CDR3 sequence is 11 residues long. The V and J ends lost 3 bases and 8 bases respectively, with 10 bases between them. In nucleotides, the CDR3 is TGCAGTGCTAGCCTCAATTGGGAAGCTTTCTTT. Translation gives CSASLNWEAFF.

This clonotype was seen at least ten times. V is TRBV20-1 and J is TRBJ1-2, with 8 bases fitting TRBD1. The CDR3 is made up of 15 amino acids. CDR1 DFQATT and CDR2 SNEGSKA come from the germline V gene (reference sequence). V lost 5 bases and J lost 2; bases outside the gene matches: 10. In DNA form, the CDR3 reads TGCAGTGCTGGCGCCTTCGGACAGGGAAACTATGGCTACACCTTC. This encodes CSAGAFGQGNYGYTF.

This clonotype was counted ten times or more. The V and J genes are TRBV7-8 and TRBJ2-7; D gene unclear. Germline-derived CDR1 and CDR2 are SGHVS and FQNEAQ. V was clipped by 0 bases and J by 7 bases, with 10 bases between them. The CDR3 runs 13 residues. The CDR3 here is CASSLALRWEQYF. CDR3 coding DNA: TGTGCCAGCAGCTTAGCGCTAAGGTGGGAGCAGTACTTC.

This clonotype occurred many times. J is TRBJ2-5 and V is TRBV12-3 or TRBV12-4; D uncertain. The CDR3 length is 12 residues. V was trimmed by 5 bases and J by 4 bases, leaving 8 bases between them. In DNA form, the CDR3 reads TGTGCCAGCAGTAAACACGGAGAGACCCAGTACTTC. Amino acid sequence: CASSKHGETQYF.

This clonotype was counted at least ten times. The V gene is TRBV7-3, the J gene TRBJ2-5; D is ambiguous. This CDR3 has 13 residues. Germline V CDR1 and CDR2: SGHTA, FQGTGA. With 5 bases removed from V and 6 bases from J, the gap between germline ends came to 13 bases. The CDR3 DNA is TGTGCCAGCAGCGCCGGAGCCTGGCAGACCCAGTACTTC. Amino acid sequence: CASSAGAWQTQYF.

This clonotype appeared many times. The chain joins TRBV6-1 to TRBJ2-5; 7 bases are a match to TRBD2. This CDR3 is 12 amino acids long. Germline CDR1 and CDR2: MNHNS and SASEGT. Trimming cost V 8 bases and J 2 bases; bases outside gene matches: 2. DNA for the CDR3: TGTGCCAGCGGGAGGGGACAAGAGACCCAGTACTTC. This codes for CASGRGQETQYF.

This clonotype has more than one count but fewer than ten. This chain connects TRBV6-2 or TRBV6-3 to TRBJ2-4; 8 bases match TRBD2. The CDR3 contains 14 residues. After removal of 0 bases from V and 9 bases from J, the junction contained 4 bases not matched to a gene. Germline CDR1 reads MNHEY; CDR2 reads SVGEGT. In DNA form, the CDR3 reads TGTGCCAGCAGTTACTCGCGGGGGGAGGGCATTCAGTACTTC. Amino acids: CASSYSRGEGIQYF.

This sequence joins TRBV19 and TRBJ2-5; D perhaps matches TRBD1 (6 bases). This CDR3 comprises 14 residues. V was clipped by 6 bases and J by 2 bases, with 13 bases between them. From germline, CDR1 is LNHDA and CDR2 SQIVND (reference sequence). CDR3: CASRRTAKQETQYF. CDR3 nucleotides: TGTGCCAGTAGGAGGACAGCTAAACAAGAGACCCAGTACTTC.

The CDR3 DNA sequence: TGTGCCAGCAGACTATCGGACCCATCCTACGAGCAGTACTTC. Residues: CASRLSDPSYEQYF. The chain employs TRBV11-2 and TRBJ2-7, with no clear D. The CDR3 loop spans 14 amino acids. Trimming took off 6 bases at V and 1 base at J, with 13 bases between the two ends. Germline loops: CDR1 SGHAT, CDR2 FQNNGV.

This clonotype was seen ten or more times. This chain uses TRBV6-5 with TRBJ2-5; tentatively, D is TRBD2 (6 bases). This CDR3 has 13 amino acids. Germline V lookup: CDR1 MNHEY, CDR2 SVGAGI. Trimming stripped 4 bases from V and 3 bases from J, with 9 bases between. CDR3 sequence (DNA): TGTGCCAGCAGTTTAGGACTAAAAGAGACCCAGTACTTC. Amino acids: CASSLGLKETQYF.

This clonotype was seen many times. V usage is TRBV27 and J usage is TRBJ1-3, with a tentative D call TRBD1 (5 bases). The length of the CDR3 is 14 residues. Trimming shortened V by 3 bases and J by 7 bases, and 13 bases separated the two germline ends. Germline assignment: CDR1 MNHEY and CDR2 SMNVEV (reference sequence). Here the CDR3 reads CASSFGQGGNTIYF. The CDR3 DNA sequence: TGTGCCAGCAGTTTTGGGCAGGGTGGTAACACCATATATTTT.

At least ten counts were recorded for this clonotype. The chain's CDR3 is CASSLEGETGVAGGYEQYF. The CDR3, as DNA: TGCGCCAGCAGCTTGGAGGGGGAGACCGGGGTCGCGGGAGGCTACGAGCAGTACTTC. The chain couples TRBV5-1 to TRBJ2-7, with TRBD2 identical over 8 bases. V shed 0 bases and J 3 bases; nucleotides not matched to a gene: 17. Germline assignment: CDR1 SGHRS and CDR2 YFSETQ. The CDR3 covers 19 residues.

This clonotype has at least ten counts. The junction departs from germline at one end; a sequencing error may be responsible. The chain has TRBV12-3 or TRBV12-4 and TRBJ1-1, with 7 bases that match TRBD1. The CDR3 spans 15 residues. The CDR3, as DNA: TGTGCCAGCAGTTTCTCCGGGACAGTGAACACTGAAGCTTCCTTT. This translates into CASSFSGTVNTEASF.

This rearrangement joins TRBV5-1 to TRBJ2-5, with 10 bases matching TRBD2. This CDR3 region has 15 residues. Trimming at V came to 7 bases and at J to 5 bases, leaving 11 bases not matched to a gene. CDR1 and CDR2 from the germline V gene are SGHRS and YFSETQ. The CDR3, as DNA: TGCGCCAGCTACCCCGAAGCGGGAGGGCCGGAGACCCAGTACTTC. This encodes CASYPEAGGPETQYF. Full variable domain (remainder filled in from reference TRBV5-1 and TRBJ2-5): KAGVTQTPRYLIKTRGQQVTLSCSPISGHRSVSWYQQTPGQGLQFLFEYFSETQRNKGNFPGRFSGRQFSNSRSEMNVSTLELGDSALYLCASYPEAGGPETQYFGPGTRLLVL.

This clonotype occurred many times. CDR3 region: CASSIGGYTEAFF. In DNA, the CDR3 is TGTGCCAGTAGTATCGGGGGCTACACTGAAGCTTTCTTT. The rearrangement joins TRBV19 to TRBJ1-1; D is perhaps TRBD1 (6 bases). V shed 3 bases and J shed 3 bases, with 8 bases lying between them. There are 13 residues in the CDR3. CDR1 and CDR2 from the germline V gene are LNHDA and SQIVND (reference sequence).

This clonotype has a count of ten or more. This chain uses TRBV19 with TRBJ1-1; D gene ambiguous. The germline V gene encodes CDR1 LNHDA and CDR2 SQIVND (reference sequence). The CDR3 covers 16 residues. V was cut by 4 bases and J by 3 bases, with 18 bases left in between. The CDR3 protein is CASSTFGPVGDTEAFF. CDR3 nucleotide sequence: TGTGCCAGTAGTACTTTTGGGCCCGTCGGGGACACTGAAGCTTTCTTT.

This clonotype came up many times. J is TRBJ2-5 and V is TRBV6-1, with 9 bases aligning to TRBD1. The CDR3 is 15 residues long. CDR1 and CDR2 (germline): MNHNS, SASEGT. Trimming removed 3 bases from V and 7 bases from J; junction bases left unmatched: 9. The CDR3 protein is CASSDSGTGTVTQYF. In DNA form, the CDR3 reads TGTGCCAGCAGTGATTCTGGGACAGGGACGGTGACCCAGTACTTC.